Sequencing of this T cell receptor (beta chain) was carried out in a study of cytomegalovirus exposure and HLA in healthy donors (dated by TCRdb to about 2017). For context, the study as a whole: An earlier analysis of roughly 500 of the donors reported approximately 290 Gb of sequence data and 117 million unique TCR beta sequences from about 180 million T cells. The study used immunosequencing to profile the T cell repertoires of approximately 650 subjects and linked those repertoires to cytomegalovirus serostatus. HLA typing included class I and class II loci at four-digit resolution. In an earlier analysis of 587 of the donors, high-throughput TCR beta sequencing was used to judge whether each TCR beta V gene segment behaved as functional or pseudogenic. The study aimed to test whether signatures of past pathogen exposure could be identified by cataloging public T cell receptors. Donor age, sex, ethnicity and CMV serostatus were collected together with the repertoire data. Typing coverage varied by locus: roughly 620-640 donors for A, B, C, DRB1 and DQB1; around 560 for DQA1; more than 600 for DPA1; more than 450 for DPB1. Five DR-DQ haplotypes were handled as single units for association and clustering, since linkage in the cohort was strong. A later analysis re-analyzed previously published TCR beta repertoires from 666 donors and added high-resolution HLA genotyping to study TCR occurrence patterns. The later analysis used no new phenotypic data to find candidate immune exposures, relying instead on TCR beta sequences and their occurrence across donors. All discovery cohort repertoires had been generated using a single sequencing platform. Across 398 genotyped donors of the cohort, an average of about 220,000 unique TCR beta nucleotide sequences per donor were sequenced, and approximately 17% of those sequences were non-productive. In addition to the first cohort of 500 to 850 subjects, a separate validation cohort of approximately 120 different subjects was used. Roughly 290 gigabases of sequencing data and around 85 million unique TCR sequences made up an early release that covered several hundred HLA-typed donors. In a later genetic analysis, genome-wide SNP genotypes for about three fifths of the roughly 670 donors were used, and that subset was treated as a discovery cohort. High-throughput TCR immunosequencing, statistical association of individual TCRs with disease status, and machine learning were combined to predict cytomegalovirus infection status. Of the roughly 400 genotyped donors, about 84% fell in the genetic ancestry cluster associated with self-reported Caucasian donors.

The cohort comprised under 700 healthy bone marrow donors. Cohort members were all nominally healthy when sampled, although unrecorded immune exposures were likely present. The donor was CMV seropositive and belonged to the group of about 290 seropositive cohort members. Each donor provided a peripheral blood sample, and peripheral blood mononuclear cells were used for TCR beta sequencing. The Qiagen DNeasy Blood Extraction Kit was used to extract genomic DNA from the blood cell samples. For this clone: Its antigen remains undetermined. No base quality values were provided; no much bigger clone lies one nucleotide off.

The CDR3 goes from the cysteine to the phenylalanine over 15 residues. Left in the record is the CDR3 DNA by itself, 45 bases read in frame from the first base. V is trimmed back by 4 bases and J by 4 bases, and the junction contains 5 bases that no gene match accounts for. According to the germline V gene, CDR1 reads KGHSH and CDR2 reads LQKENI. Summary of the overall study and its limitations: The presence/absence analyses assumed that sequencing depth was roughly uniform across donors, and that assumption may not be true. The classifier was reported to diagnose cytomegalovirus status with high specificity and sensitivity in both the original cohort and the validation cohort. The study listed 164 TCR beta chains as associated with cytomegalovirus. According to the authors, the approach could potentially be generalized to other disease states and immunological phenotypes. Linkage disequilibrium might explain the correlated functional status among segregating V segments, but an unknown experimental factor could not be excluded. In a later analysis, HLA-associated TCR beta chains showed more clonal expansion and lower generation probabilities than non-associated chains that were equally common. According to a later genetic analysis, donors in an Asian-associated ancestry cluster had fewer N-insertions in productive TCRs than the approximately 700-donor mean. Most TCR sequences were observed very rarely across donors, whereas some public TCRs were present in many individuals. A later genetic analysis associated a missense DCLRE1C variant with V-gene and J-gene trimming of TCR beta chains, and an independent cohort replicated the association. The earlier analysis of 587 of the donors excluded some 15 rarely observed V segments, including chromosome 9 orphons, because counts were too low. Strong co-occurrence of HLA alleles, especially DR and DQ, made assigning TCR associations to individual alleles difficult. Some IMGT-functional V segments, including TRBV6-2 and TRBV6-3, could not be told apart with the 87-base-pair reads, so those segments were excluded. This cohort had only TCR beta chains sequenced, and the lack of alpha or paired-chain data limited which features could be detected. In a later analysis, around 17,000 TCR beta sequences were associated with specific HLA alleles at a false discovery rate of 0.05. Because HLA typing was missing for some donors at each locus, association tests included only the typed subset. According to a later analysis, most CMV-associated TCR beta chains appeared to be HLA-restricted, and the HLA associations seemed to be driven largely by CMV exposure. A further reported finding was that TCR beta sequences accurately predicted the HLA-A and HLA-B alleles for most subjects in the first cohort. Immune exposure information for the cohort was limited to CMV serostatus. According to a later analysis, TCR association rates differed among HLA loci, with DRB1 alleles showing the most associated TCRs and HLA-C alleles showing the fewest. A later analysis reported that several top co-occurrence clusters appeared linked to parvovirus B19, influenza, CMV and Epstein-Barr virus. In an earlier analysis of fewer than 700 of the donors, most TCR beta V segments appeared in productive rearrangements about 87% or about 30% of the time, broadly matching IMGT annotations. A cluster of highly shared sequence variants was judged likely to represent a technical artifact of the sequencing pipeline. Three of the identified cytomegalovirus-associated TCR beta chains were confirmed in vitro to be specific for cytomegalovirus antigens.

Libraries were constructed by the immunoSEQ multiplex PCR assay. For the multiplex PCR, a mixture combining 60 forward primers for TCR Vbeta segments and 13 reverse primers for TCR Jbeta segments was used. A multiplex PCR assay on genomic DNA amplified the CDR3 region of rearranged TCR beta genes. The Illumina HiSeq System was used to sequence the amplified TCR beta libraries as 87-base-pair reads. From the authors' description of their analysis: A later analysis tallied around 80 million unique TCR beta chains across the 550 to 850 repertoires, and 10 million to 11 million of those chains were shared by two or more donors. A nearest-neighbor algorithm error-corrected the raw reads and collapsed the reads into unique sequences, merging closely related sequences to remove PCR and sequencing errors. To assign V, D and J gene segments, CDR3 sequences were aligned to IMGT reference sequences. For a sequence to be retained, at least a six-nucleotide match to both a V gene segment and a J gene segment was required. A rearrangement was called productive if the CDR3 had no stop codons and remained in frame with V and J, and every other rearrangement was called non-productive. Following IMGT convention, CDR3 was defined as the stretch from the second conserved V-encoded cysteine up to the conserved J-encoded phenylalanine. Sequences without an unambiguous match to a single V gene segment were excluded from the earlier analysis of 587 of the donors. An earlier analysis of a few hundred of the donors called V segments functional above 56.7% productive rearrangements and segregating when the between-donor standard deviation exceeded 5%. A statistical classification framework was built for diagnosing cytomegalovirus status from the catalog of TCR beta chain sequences. A later analysis assigned V and J genes by comparing TCR nucleotide sequences with IMGT/GENE-DB human TR gene sequences. Using the TCRdist pipeline, a later analysis assigned CDR3 sequences along with most-parsimonious VDJ recombination scenarios. In a later analysis, every TCR beta chain was defined by the combination of its CDR3 amino acid sequence and its V-gene family, and reads without a unique V-gene family were dropped. A later analysis removed 500 to 600 highly shared, low-generation-probability nucleotide sequences to deal with suspected cross-contamination and a sequencing artifact. A later analysis calculated a clonal expansion index for each public chain from normalized within-repertoire ranks of inferred template counts. In a later analysis, generation probabilities were computed with a VDJ recombination model fitted to out-of-frame rearrangements, and the resulting probabilities were checked against IGoR. In a later analysis, hypergeometric tests were used to score TCR-TCR, TCR-HLA and TCR-CMV co-occurrence, with a repertoire-size bias correction applied to TCR pairs. False discovery rates were estimated in a later analysis by permuting HLA or CMV assignments 20 times. A later analysis grouped co-occurring TCRs with DBSCAN, adding TCRdist sequence similarity when clustering within HLA-allele-positive subsets. Repertoires with fewer than 30,000 or more than 120,000 public chains were left out of co-occurrence clustering, as were a few repertoires with anomalous nucleotide sharing. TCRdb provides this immuneACCESS table in a form limited to in-frame rearrangements. Some clones are lacking; in checked studies, under half of them reflect an unresolved V gene, and why the rest are absent is not known. D and trimming were read from the DNA, whereas the V and J calls and clone size are those reported in that table. The sample table lists 95,000 to 150,000 clones, 65% to 80% of them with a count of one. The top ten hold under 7% of the sample.

Sequenced: PBMCs. The TCR comes from a man younger than 35 in good health and CMV-seropositive. Recombination linked TRBV18 to TRBJ2-2; a stretch of 8 junction bases matches TRBD1. The DNA sequence follows: TGTGCCAGCTCACATCAGGGGGCCGTCACCGGGGAGCTGTTTTTT. Translated, it reads CASSHQGAVTGELFF.